The 26 T cell receptor beta chains below all came from one sample that was sequenced in a study of shared clonotypes between healthy human individuals. Only CD45RO-negative cells positively selected for CCR7 counted as naive CD8 cells, so terminally differentiated effector memory CD45RA+ cells were excluded. Sequencing was performed with immunoSEQ multiplex PCR; in TCRdb, only in-frame clones are kept and a portion is missing. The sample consists of over 2,000,000 clones, 93% of them appearing once. Sequenced: naive CD8+ T cells from PBMCs. These receptors came from a man younger than 30 in good health. Some clones in this sample may be carry-over from other donors' samples.

The chain is built from TRBV6-1 and TRBJ2-7; TRBD1 is a possible D gene (5 bases). Germline V lookup: CDR1 MNHNS, CDR2 SASEGT. Trimming took off 2 bases at V and 1 base at J, with 15 bases between the two ends. The CDR3 has 16 amino acids. CDR3: CASSESPQGLSYEQYF. The CDR3 region has the DNA TGTGCCAGCAGTGAAAGTCCCCAGGGCTTATCCTACGAGCAGTACTTC.

This clone was found a few times. Other DNA sequences of this sample code for an identical CDR3. The gene calls are TRBV10-1 and TRBJ2-2; a weak D match, TRBD2 (5 bases). The V end was cut by 3 bases, the J end by 5 bases, with 7 bases between. The CDR3 has 13 amino acids. Per germline, CDR1 WNHNN and CDR2 SYGVQD (reference sequence). CDR3 region: CASSEGGTGELFF. CDR3 in DNA: TGCGCCAGCAGTGAAGGCGGGACCGGGGAGCTGTTTTTT.

The rearrangement links TRBV5-8 to TRBJ2-7; unclear D gene. The CDR3 consists of 14 residues. The V end lost 0 bases, the J end lost 0 bases, and 7 bases lay between the germline ends. Germline loops: CDR1 SGHTS, CDR2 YDEGEE. The CDR3: CASSLVPPSYEQYF. The CDR3 coding sequence is TGTGCCAGCAGCTTGGTCCCGCCCTCCTACGAGCAGTACTTC.

This chain joins TRBV7-9 and TRBJ1-2; no clear D gene. The CDR3 length is 14 residues. Trimming took 2 bases from V and 4 from J, leaving 11 bases between them. CDR1 SEHNR and CDR2 FQNEAQ come from the germline V gene (reference sequence). The CDR3 loop reads CASSLPERLYGYTF. CDR3 DNA sequence: TGTGCCAGCAGCTTACCGGAACGTCTCTATGGCTACACCTTC.

The rearrangement uses TRBV12-5 and TRBJ2-1; D gene ambiguous. Deletions cut 1 base from V and 4 bases from J, with 5 bases between. The CDR3 runs 13 residues. Germline CDR1 reads LGHNT; CDR2 reads FRNRAP. The CDR3 coding sequence is TGTGCTAGTGGTTTGGAGTTTTACAATGAGCAGTTCTTC. It yields the protein CASGLEFYNEQFF.

V usage is TRBV11-2 and J usage is TRBJ2-3; no reliable D call. V was shortened by 5 bases and J by 2 bases, with 17 bases between the two germline ends. The CDR3 totals 16 residues. CDR1 SGHAT and CDR2 FQNNGV come from the germline V gene. This CDR3 is CASSPSGQEFTDTQYF. In DNA, the CDR3 is TGTGCCAGCAGCCCATCCGGGCAGGAGTTCACAGATACGCAGTATTTT.

This chain uses TRBV7-8 with TRBJ1-1; no clear D gene. V gave up 6 bases and J gave up 4 bases, with 18 bases separating them. CDR3 size: 15 residues. CDR1 SGHVS and CDR2 FQNEAQ come from the germline V gene. CDR3 protein: CASSLPPGPGTEAFF. The CDR3 DNA is TGTGCCAGCAGTTTACCTCCGGGCCCCGGCACTGAAGCTTTCTTT.

This clone was found once. This rearrangement joins TRBV25-1 to TRBJ2-7, with no clear D. CDR3 length: 15 residues. V lost 4 bases and J 6 bases, leaving 19 bases between the germline ends. The V gene's germline CDR1 is MGHDK and CDR2 SYGVNS. The CDR3 nucleotides are TGTGCCAGCAGTGGGGTGGTGGGGTGGATCCCCGAGCAGTACTTC. Amino acid sequence: CASSGVVGWIPEQYF.

This clone appeared a few times. Distinct nucleotide sequences in the sample also encode this CDR3. The rearrangement uses TRBV29-1 and TRBJ1-1, with D tentatively TRBD1 (5 bases). Germline CDR1 is SQVTM and CDR2 is ANQGSEA. This CDR3 is 10 amino acids long. Trimming shortened V by 6 bases and J by 5 bases, and 7 bases separated the two germline ends. CDR3 nucleotide sequence: TGCAGCGTGGGACGGACTGAAGCTTTCTTT. This codes for CSVGRTEAFF.

This chain connects TRBV7-2 to TRBJ2-3, with 7 nucleotides matching TRBD2. Unmatched junction bases numbered 11, after V lost 4 bases and J lost 4 bases. Germline lookup yields CDR1 SGHTA and CDR2 FQGNSA. This CDR3 has 16 residues. This CDR3 reads CASSSTWEGPSDTQYF. The CDR3 DNA follows: TGTGCCAGCAGCTCGACGTGGGAGGGCCCCTCAGATACGCAGTATTTT.

The chain links TRBV6-4 to TRBJ2-7; weak D call: TRBD1 (6 bases). Germline V lookup: CDR1 MRHNA, CDR2 SNTAGT. The CDR3 sequence is 13 residues long. The germline V and J ends were trimmed by 6 bases and 6 bases, with 15 bases remaining between them. The CDR3 bases are TGTGCCAGCAGCGTACAGGGTCGGGGCGAGCAGTACTTC. This encodes CASSVQGRGEQYF.

The V call is TRBV6-5, the J call TRBJ2-7, with unresolved D. Per the germline V gene, CDR1 is MNHEY and CDR2 is SVGAGI. The CDR3 consists of 14 residues. With 0 bases removed from V and 3 bases from J, the gap between germline ends came to 9 bases. The CDR3 region has the DNA TGTGCCAGCAGTTACTCGGGTCCTGACTACGAGCAGTACTTC. Residues: CASSYSGPDYEQYF.

With respect to this clone: The same CDR3 also results from other DNA sequences found in this sample. The chain is built from TRBV14 and TRBJ2-7, with TRBD2 matching over 13 bases. The CDR3 covers 16 residues. J gave up 0 bases and V 4 bases, and 3 bases lay outside the gene matches. CDR1 and CDR2 from the germline V gene are SGHDN and FVKESK. The chain's CDR3 is CASSLRTSGSSYEQYF. The CDR3 DNA reads TGTGCCAGCAGCCTCCGGACTAGCGGGAGCTCCTACGAGCAGTACTTC. Using reference TRBV14 and TRBJ2-7 for the parts outside the CDR3, the full variable domain is EAGVTQFPSHSVIEKGQTVTLRCDPISGHDNLYWYRRVMGKEIKFLLHFVKESKQDESGMPNNRFLAERTGGTYSTLKVQPAELEDSGVYFCASSLRTSGSSYEQYFGPGTRLTVT.

Turning to this clone: Other DNA sequences from this sample encode an identical CDR3 as well. This rearrangement joins TRBV27 to TRBJ2-7; perhaps TRBD1 as D (5 bases). The V and J ends lost 3 bases and 3 bases respectively, with 9 bases between them. This CDR3 has 13 amino acids. Germline loops: CDR1 MNHEY, CDR2 SMNVEV (reference sequence). CDR3 nucleotide sequence: TGTGCCAGCAGTTTGGGGCAGTTCTACGAGCAGTACTTC. Amino acid sequence: CASSLGQFYEQYF.

V usage is TRBV10-2 and J usage is TRBJ1-4; perhaps TRBD1 as D (5 bases). The length of the CDR3 is 16 residues. Deletions cut 10 bases from V and 0 bases from J, with 18 bases between. Per germline, CDR1 WSHSY and CDR2 SAAADI. The DNA of the CDR3 is TGCGCCACCAGGGTCGCGGAGCCAGCAACTAATGAAAAACTGTTTTTT. Translated: CATRVAEPATNEKLFF.

A single count supports this clone. The chain recombines TRBV5-6 with TRBJ1-4; a possible D gene is TRBD1 (5 bases). Germline values: CDR1 SGHDT, CDR2 YYEEEE. The length of the CDR3 is 12 residues. The V gene lost 0 bases and the J gene lost 10 bases, with 7 bases spanning the gap. In DNA, the CDR3 is TGTGCCAGCAGCTTGGACCAGGGAAAACTGTTTTTT. Translated: CASSLDQGKLFF.

The rearrangement links TRBV4-3 to TRBJ2-1, with D uncertain. CDR1 is LGHNA, CDR2 YSLEER, per germline. The V and J ends lost 2 bases and 9 bases respectively, with 14 bases between them. The CDR3 totals 14 residues. CDR3 loop: CASSQMEGTGEQFF. The CDR3 DNA sequence: TGCGCCAGCAGCCAAATGGAAGGAACTGGTGAGCAGTTCTTC.

This CDR3 reads CASSTGVGEFEQFF. Here the CDR3 DNA reads TGCGCCAGCAGCACGGGAGTCGGGGAATTTGAGCAGTTCTTC. This chain joins TRBV5-1 and TRBJ2-1; D may be TRBD2 (6 bases). The CDR3 has 14 amino acids. The germline V gene encodes CDR1 SGHRS and CDR2 YFSETQ. Trimming pared 4 bases from V and 9 bases from J, leaving 17 bases between. Complete variable domain (other parts from reference TRBV5-1 and TRBJ2-1): KAGVTQTPRYLIKTRGQQVTLSCSPISGHRSVSWYQQTPGQGLQFLFEYFSETQRNKGNFPGRFSGRQFSNSRSEMNVSTLELGDSALYLCASSTGVGEFEQFFGPGTRLTVL.

Points on this clone: The identical CDR3 is also encoded by other nucleotide sequences in the sample. The chain recombines TRBV27 with TRBJ2-1, with D unresolved. The CDR3 sequence is 13 residues long. Germline lookup yields CDR1 MNHEY and CDR2 SMNVEV (reference sequence). Trimming shortened V by 2 bases and J by 4 bases, and 6 bases separated the two germline ends. CDR3 region: CASSLSSYNEQFF. The CDR3 region has the DNA TGTGCCAGCAGTTTAAGTTCGTACAATGAGCAGTTCTTC.

With respect to this clone: Since no conserved phenylalanine or tryptophan closes the CDR3, a read error is the likely cause. The DNA is omitted, as the CDR3 cannot be located on it reliably, and the CDR3 follows TCRdb's listing. The rearrangement uses TRBV21-1 and TRBJ2-3; whether TRBD1, the table's D call, matches the DNA was not checked. TRBV21-1 represents a pseudogene. From its first to its last residue, the CDR3 has 11 amino acids. The CDR3 loop is CASSEWRGPGI.

The chain uses TRBV29-1 and TRBJ2-3; D perhaps matches TRBD1 (6 bases). Germline V gene lookup returns CDR1 SQVTM and CDR2 ANQGSEA. This CDR3 contains 14 residues. Deletions cut 1 base from V and 0 bases from J, with 8 bases between. The DNA for the CDR3 is TGCAGCGTTGAAGGGGGGCAAAGCACAGATACGCAGTATTTT. Encoded protein: CSVEGGQSTDTQYF.

This clone was observed a few times. The V call is TRBV4-3, the J call TRBJ1-1, with D unresolved. This CDR3 is built from 14 residues. Between the trimmed V and J ends, which lost 4 bases and 0 bases, there was a span of 9 bases. Germline loops: CDR1 LGHNA, CDR2 YSLEER. Here the CDR3 reads CASSPSSLNTEAFF. In DNA, the CDR3 is TGCGCCAGCAGCCCGAGCAGCCTGAACACTGAAGCTTTCTTT.

The V and J genes are TRBV27 and TRBJ1-2, with 7 bases that match TRBD1. This CDR3 has 13 amino acids. The V gene's germline CDR1 is MNHEY and CDR2 SMNVEV (reference sequence). J lost 8 bases, V lost 6 bases, and 9 bases had no gene match. The chain's CDR3 is CASRPDRVRGYTF. The CDR3 DNA follows: TGTGCCAGCAGACCCGACAGGGTGCGCGGCTACACCTTC.

This chain joins TRBV4-1 and TRBJ1-5; perhaps TRBD1 as D (5 bases). Germline-derived CDR1 and CDR2 are MGHRA and YSYEKL. The V and J ends lost 1 base and 6 bases respectively, with 16 bases between them. The CDR3 consists of 16 residues. The CDR3 sequence is CASSQAPGTQAQPQHF. The CDR3 DNA reads as TGCGCCAGCAGCCAAGCACCCGGGACTCAGGCTCAGCCCCAGCATTTT.

CDR3 in DNA: TGTGCCAGCAGTGAAGCGACTGCAGATACGCAGTATTTT. Encoded protein: CASSEATADTQYF. The chain is built from TRBV25-1 and TRBJ2-3; D unresolved. Between the trimmed V and J ends, which lost 2 bases and 4 bases, there was a span of 7 bases. CDR1 MGHDK and CDR2 SYGVNS come from the germline V gene. The CDR3 has 13 amino acids.

J is TRBJ1-1 and V is TRBV7-9; no reliable D call. Per the germline V gene, CDR1 is SEHNR and CDR2 is FQNEAQ (reference sequence). Trimming stripped 4 bases from V and 0 bases from J, with 9 bases between. The length of the CDR3 is 14 residues. CDR3 DNA: TGTGCCAGCAGCTCGAGCCCATTGAACACTGAAGCTTTCTTT. Its protein product is CASSSSPLNTEAFF.